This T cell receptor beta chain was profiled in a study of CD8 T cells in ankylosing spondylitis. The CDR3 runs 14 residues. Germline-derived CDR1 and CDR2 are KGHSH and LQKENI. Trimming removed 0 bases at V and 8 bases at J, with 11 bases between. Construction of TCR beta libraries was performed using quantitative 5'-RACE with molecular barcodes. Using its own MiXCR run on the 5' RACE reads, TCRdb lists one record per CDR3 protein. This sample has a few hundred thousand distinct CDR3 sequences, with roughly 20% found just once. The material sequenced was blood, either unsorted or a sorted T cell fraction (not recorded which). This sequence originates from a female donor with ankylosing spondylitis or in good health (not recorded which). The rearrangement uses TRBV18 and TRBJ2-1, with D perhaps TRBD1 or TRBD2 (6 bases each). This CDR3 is CASSPPHGGYEQFF. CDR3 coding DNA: TGTGCCAGCTCACCACCTCACGGGGGCTATGAGCAGTTCTTC. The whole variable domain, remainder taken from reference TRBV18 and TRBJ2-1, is NAGVMQNPRHLVRRRGQEARLRCSPMKGHSHVYWYRQLPEEGLKFMVYLQKENIIDESGMPKERFSAEFPKEGPSILRIQQVVRGDSAAYFCASSPPHGGYEQFFGPGTRLTVL.